This TCR beta chain is from a study of blood T cell repertoires in COVID-19. Study context: From the United States, Italy and Spain came samples of acute and convalescent COVID-19.

Germline CDR1 is WSHSY and CDR2 is SAAADI. The CDR3 loop spans 15 amino acids. Trimming removed 7 bases from V and 2 bases from J; junction bases left unmatched: 8. Generated by immunoSEQ multiplex PCR, the TCRdb table keeps only in-frame clones and is missing some. The sample lists about 3,600 clones, 65% to 80% seen once, with 40% to 55% in the top ten. The source of this sequence is a human donor in a cohort sampled during active COVID-19. This chain links TRBV10-2 with TRBJ2-3; the match to TRBD2 covers 8 bases. The sequencing sample was made of peripheral blood. The CDR3: CASMSSGRPTDTQYF. The CDR3, as DNA: TGCGCCAGCATGTCAAGCGGGAGACCCACAGATACGCAGTATTTT.